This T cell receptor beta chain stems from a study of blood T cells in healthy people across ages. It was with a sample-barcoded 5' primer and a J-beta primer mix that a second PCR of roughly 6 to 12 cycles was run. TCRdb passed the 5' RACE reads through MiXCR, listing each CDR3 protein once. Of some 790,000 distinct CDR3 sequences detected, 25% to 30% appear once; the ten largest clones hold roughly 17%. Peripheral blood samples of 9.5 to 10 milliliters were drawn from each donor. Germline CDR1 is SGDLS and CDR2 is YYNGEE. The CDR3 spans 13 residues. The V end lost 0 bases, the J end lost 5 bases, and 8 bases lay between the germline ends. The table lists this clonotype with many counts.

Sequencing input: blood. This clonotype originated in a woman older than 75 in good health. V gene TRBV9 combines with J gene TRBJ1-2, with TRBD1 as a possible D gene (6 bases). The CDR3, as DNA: TGTGCCAGCAGCGTAGCCCAGGGGTATGGCTACACCTTC. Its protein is CASSVAQGYGYTF.